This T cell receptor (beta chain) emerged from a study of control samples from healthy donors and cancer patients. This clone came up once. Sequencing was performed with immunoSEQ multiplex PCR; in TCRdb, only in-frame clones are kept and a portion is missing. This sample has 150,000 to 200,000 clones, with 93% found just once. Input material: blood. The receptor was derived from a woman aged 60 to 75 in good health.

This chain's CDR3 is CASSPSFLGATNEKLFF. The CDR3 nucleotides read TGTGCCAGCTCACCATCCTTTCTGGGGGCAACTAATGAAAAACTGTTTTTT. The chain carries TRBV18 and TRBJ1-4; D possibly corresponds to TRBD1 (5 bases). Germline loops: CDR1 KGHSH, CDR2 LQKENI. Trimming removed 2 bases from V and 0 bases from J, with 13 bases in between. This CDR3 is 17 amino acids long.